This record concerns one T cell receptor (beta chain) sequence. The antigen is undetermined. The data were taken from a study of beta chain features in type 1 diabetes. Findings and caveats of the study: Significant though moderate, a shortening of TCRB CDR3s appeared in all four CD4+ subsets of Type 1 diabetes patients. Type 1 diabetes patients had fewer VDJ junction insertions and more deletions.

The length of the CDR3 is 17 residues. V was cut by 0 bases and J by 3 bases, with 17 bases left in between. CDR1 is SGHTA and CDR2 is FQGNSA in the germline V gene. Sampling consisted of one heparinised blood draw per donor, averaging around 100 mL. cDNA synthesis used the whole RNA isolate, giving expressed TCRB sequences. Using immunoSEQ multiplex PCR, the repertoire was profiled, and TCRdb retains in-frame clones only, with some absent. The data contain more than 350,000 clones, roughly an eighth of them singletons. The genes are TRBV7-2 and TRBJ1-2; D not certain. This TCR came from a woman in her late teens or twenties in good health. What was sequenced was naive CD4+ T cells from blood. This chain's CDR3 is CASSLAFGKIGDYGYTF. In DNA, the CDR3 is TGTGCCAGCAGCTTAGCGTTTGGTAAAATAGGAGACTATGGCTACACCTTC.